These 21 T cell receptor beta chains came from one sample sequenced in a study of shared clonotypes between healthy human individuals. Clones were read by immunoSEQ multiplex PCR, and TCRdb kept only the in-frame ones, dropping some. The sample has millions of clones, 95% seen once; the top ten hold 0.1% to 0.15%. The sequenced material came from naive CD4+ T cells sorted from blood. As to subset: CD45RA+ positively selected. These TCRs come from a man in his late teens or twenties in good health.

Written as DNA, the CDR3 is TGTGCCAGCAGCTTAAAAAGCTCCTATAATTCACCCCTCCACTTT. Its translation: CASSLKSSYNSPLHF. The rearrangement joins TRBV5-4 to TRBJ1-6; D uncertain. Trimming took 2 bases from V and 0 from J, leaving 6 bases between them. The CDR3 has 15 residues. Per the germline V gene, CDR1 is SGHNT and CDR2 is YYREEE (reference sequence).

The chain couples TRBV15 to TRBJ2-7, with D uncertain. This CDR3 is built from 13 residues. CDR1 and CDR2 (germline): LNHNV, YYDKDF (reference sequence). V lost 0 bases and J lost 5, with 8 bases in between. The CDR3 bases are TGTGCCACCAGCAGAGATAGGACCGACGAGCAGTACTTC. It encodes CATSRDRTDEQYF.

The chain combines TRBV6-1 with TRBJ2-2; D unresolved. Deletions cut 7 bases from V and 0 bases from J, with 9 bases between. The CDR3 runs to 14 residues. Germline CDR1 MNHNS, CDR2 SASEGT. The CDR3 DNA reads TGTGCCAGCATTAAGACGGCGAACACCGGGGAGCTGTTTTTT. Its translation is CASIKTANTGELFF.

This clone was seen a single time. The chain is built from TRBV28 and TRBJ1-3, with 7 bases fitting TRBD1. Germline assignment: CDR1 MDHEN and CDR2 SYDVKM. V trimming: 7 bases; J trimming: 2 bases; junction bases outside the gene matches: 8. The CDR3 is 15 residues long. CDR3 sequence reads: CASTVPQGAGNTIYF. The CDR3 nucleotides read TGTGCCAGCACCGTGCCCCAGGGGGCTGGAAACACCATATATTTT.

The chain couples TRBV10-3 to TRBJ1-6, with D hard to call. Germline loops: CDR1 ENHRY, CDR2 SYGVKD. This CDR3 contains 15 residues. Deletions cut 0 bases from V and 7 bases from J, with 10 bases between. In DNA form, the CDR3 reads TGTGCCATCAGTGAGTCCCGCGGGGAGAATTCACCCCTCCACTTT. It codes for CAISESRGENSPLHF.

This clone has a count of ten or more. The V gene is TRBV6-6, the J gene TRBJ1-2; D might be TRBD1 (6 bases). The V and J ends lost 2 bases and 6 bases respectively, with 10 bases between them. CDR3 length: 13 amino acids. Germline V gives CDR1 MNHNY, CDR2 SVGAGI (reference sequence). The CDR3, as DNA: TGTGCCAGCAGTTACGAACAGGGCAATGGCTACACCTTC. It codes for CASSYEQGNGYTF.

This chain connects TRBV12-5 to TRBJ1-2, with no clear D. Germline-derived CDR1 and CDR2 are LGHNT and FRNRAP. V dropped 4 bases and J dropped 2 bases, with 17 bases sitting between them. The CDR3 has 16 residues. The CDR3, as DNA: TGTGCTAGTGGTTCCCCCGACCCCGGCAGAAACTATGGCTACACCTTC. This codes for CASGSPDPGRNYGYTF.

To note about this clone: This sample includes further DNA sequences coding for the same CDR3. The chain uses TRBV30 and TRBJ2-7; D is undetermined. The germline V gene has CDR1 GTSNPN and CDR2 SVGIG (reference sequence). CDR3 length equals 12 residues. The V end lost 2 bases, the J end lost 3 bases, and 8 bases lay between the germline ends. The CDR3 region is CAWSPSNYEQYF. The DNA of the CDR3 is TGTGCCTGGAGTCCTTCCAACTACGAGCAGTACTTC.

This rearrangement joins TRBV12-5 to TRBJ1-2; TRBD1 agrees at 8 bases. Germline V gives CDR1 LGHNT, CDR2 FRNRAP. The ends lost 7 bases at V and 4 bases at J; junction bases unmatched: 11. The CDR3 totals 15 residues. The CDR3 DNA reads as TGTGCTAGTGCTCTAGGACAGGGCCCTTCCTATGGCTACACCTTC. This gives the protein CASALGQGPSYGYTF.

V gene TRBV2 combines with J gene TRBJ2-5; TRBD2 might be the D (5 bases). Germline CDR1 reads SNHLY; CDR2 reads FYNNEI. The CDR3 is made up of 13 amino acids. V lost 8 bases and J 8 bases, leaving 18 bases between the germline ends. CDR3 protein: CASRTQSRGTQYF. CDR3 nucleotides: TGTGCCAGCCGCACTCAGTCTCGGGGAACCCAGTACTTC. Supplemented by reference TRBV2 and TRBJ2-5, the full variable domain reads EPEVTQTPSHQVTQMGQEVILRCVPISNHLYFYWYRQILGQKVEFLVSFYNNEISEKSEIFDDQFSVERPDGSNFTLKIRSTKLEDSAMYFCASRTQSRGTQYFGPGTRLLVL.

V gene TRBV6-5 combines with J gene TRBJ1-5, with a tentative D call TRBD1 (5 bases). Germline loops: CDR1 MNHEY, CDR2 SVGAGI. The V gene lost 8 bases and the J gene lost 8 bases, with 10 bases spanning the gap. The CDR3 covers 11 residues. The CDR3 DNA reads TGTGCCAGCGGAAGGGGAGAGCCCCAGCATTTT. Protein sequence: CASGRGEPQHF.

This chain uses TRBV7-2 with TRBJ1-2; maybe TRBD1 (6 bases). This CDR3 region has 14 residues. Trimming removed 1 base from V and 6 bases from J, with 12 bases in between. Germline lookup yields CDR1 SGHTA and CDR2 FQGNSA. CDR3 bases: TGTGCCAGCAGCTTAGTGGGCAGGGGTGATGGCTACACCTTC. Its protein is CASSLVGRGDGYTF.

The V gene is TRBV19, the J gene TRBJ1-1; D is unresolved. Germline V CDR1 and CDR2: LNHDA, SQIVND (reference sequence). V lost 7 bases, J lost 0 bases, and 9 bases lay in between. This CDR3 spans 13 amino acids. The CDR3, as DNA: TGTGCCAGTACGGAGGGATTGAACACTGAAGCTTTCTTT. Amino acid sequence: CASTEGLNTEAFF.

The V gene is TRBV10-3, the J gene TRBJ1-2; tentative D call: TRBD1 (5 bases). This CDR3 is 14 amino acids long. The V end lost 3 bases, the J end lost 4 bases, and 12 bases lay between the germline ends. Germline CDR1 reads ENHRY; CDR2 reads SYGVKD. CDR3 residues: CAISDTGSIYGYTF. The CDR3 DNA reads TGTGCCATCAGTGATACAGGAAGTATCTATGGCTACACCTTC.

V usage is TRBV10-2 and J usage is TRBJ2-3; 11 bases line up with TRBD2. After removal of 8 bases from V and 2 bases from J, the junction contained 3 bases not matched to a gene. The CDR3 length is 14 residues. The germline gives CDR1 WSHSY, CDR2 SAAADI. CDR3: CASVAGGSTDTQYF. Here the CDR3 DNA reads TGCGCCAGCGTAGCGGGGGGGTCCACAGATACGCAGTATTTT.

The DNA of the CDR3 is TGTGCCAGCAGGCCTCAGGCGCAGGTATACGAGCAGTACTTC. This sequence encodes CASRPQAQVYEQYF. The chain combines TRBV6-1 with TRBJ2-7; D remains ambiguous. The V end was cut by 6 bases, the J end by 4 bases, with 16 bases between. The CDR3 covers 14 residues. Germline lookup yields CDR1 MNHNS and CDR2 SASEGT.

On this clone itself: Other DNA sequences in the sample encode the same CDR3. V usage is TRBV5-1 and J usage is TRBJ1-5, with 10 bases aligning to TRBD1. V was clipped by 5 bases and J by 4 bases; unmatched bases: 6. CDR3 length equals 15 residues. Germline CDR1 reads SGHRS; CDR2 reads YFSETQ. The CDR3 reads CASRPGTGDNQPQHF. The CDR3 nucleotides are TGCGCCAGCAGACCGGGGACAGGGGATAATCAGCCCCAGCATTTT.

This rearrangement joins TRBV2 to TRBJ2-3, with a possible D match to TRBD1 (5 bases). Germline V gives CDR1 SNHLY, CDR2 FYNNEI. This CDR3 contains 12 residues. Trimming removed 7 bases from V and 4 bases from J, with 9 bases in between. The CDR3 DNA follows: TGTGCCAGCACCTTAGGGGCAGATACGCAGTATTTT. Encoded protein: CASTLGADTQYF.

The chain couples TRBV11-2 to TRBJ1-6; D is ambiguous. The CDR3 is 13 residues long. V was shortened by 5 bases and J by 14 bases, with 16 bases between the two germline ends. Germline CDR1 reads SGHAT; CDR2 reads FQNNGV. CDR3 sequence reads: CASSPRPRETLHF. The CDR3 DNA reads as TGTGCCAGCAGCCCTCGCCCGAGGGAGACCCTCCACTTT.

This clone is a singleton in its sample. The rearrangement links TRBV5-1 to TRBJ1-1; 9 bases map to TRBD1. Germline loops: CDR1 SGHRS, CDR2 YFSETQ. There are 13 residues in the CDR3. Losses at the gene ends were 4 bases for V and 5 bases for J; bases not matched to a gene: 3. CDR3 in amino acids: CASSADRGTEAFF. Written as DNA, the CDR3 is TGCGCCAGCAGCGCTGACAGGGGGACTGAAGCTTTCTTT.

This sequence joins TRBV5-6 and TRBJ2-5; D ambiguous. Germline lookup yields CDR1 SGHDT and CDR2 YYEEEE. Trimming stripped 4 bases from V and 9 bases from J, with 25 bases between. This CDR3 is 16 amino acids long. The DNA of the CDR3 is TGTGCCAGCAGCCTCAGACTGACGGCAGCTAAAATGGCCCAGTACTTC. Encoded protein: CASSLRLTAAKMAQYF.